Listed here is a single T cell receptor beta chain. Its specificity is not known. Stimulation used around 10 ug/mL lysate from CMV-infected fibroblasts. CD40L-negative CD69-negative CD45RO-high memory CD4+ T cells were sorted as populations depleted of antigen-responding cells. This specimen comes from a study of persistence of HIV-infected CD4 T cells. In the study overall: CD4+ T cells responding to CMV or HIV-1 Gag were isolated. Broader study findings: Degenerate expanded CDR3beta sequences were enriched among CMV- and Gag-responding cells.

Germline values: CDR1 MGHRA, CDR2 YSYEKL. V shed 0 bases and J shed 2 bases, with 8 bases lying between them. The CDR3 contains 16 residues. The immunoSEQ assay was version 4, run in survey mode. Template was genomic DNA at about 10 ng/uL, with up to roughly 1 ug used per sample. The method was immunoSEQ multiplex PCR; TCRdb's version includes in-frame clones alone and lacks a portion of them. The sample has under 60,000 clones, approximately 72% seen once. The source of this sequence is an adult man with HIV who was CMV-seropositive. This chain links TRBV4-1 with TRBJ1-6; no definite D call. The sample consisted of CD4+ T cells sorted from PBMCs after approximately 19-hour stimulation, taken from a patient who received antiretroviral therapy. The CDR3 DNA reads as TGCGCCAGCAGCCAAGATCGCCAGACCTATAATTCACCCCTCCACTTT. It is translated as CASSQDRQTYNSPLHF.